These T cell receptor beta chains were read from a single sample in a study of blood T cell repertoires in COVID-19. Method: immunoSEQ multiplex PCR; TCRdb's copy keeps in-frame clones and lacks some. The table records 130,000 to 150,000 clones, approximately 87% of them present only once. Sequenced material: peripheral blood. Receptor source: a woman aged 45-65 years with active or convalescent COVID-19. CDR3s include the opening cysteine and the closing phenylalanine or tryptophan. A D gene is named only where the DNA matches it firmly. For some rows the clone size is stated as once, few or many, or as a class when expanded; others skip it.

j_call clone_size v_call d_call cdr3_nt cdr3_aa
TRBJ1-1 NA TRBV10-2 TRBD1 TGCGCCAGCAGTCCCCATACAGGGGTTATGAACACTGAAGCTTTCTTT CASSPHTGVMNTEAFF
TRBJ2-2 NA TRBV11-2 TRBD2 TGTGCCAGCAGCCGCGGGAGTGGCACCGGGGAGCTGTTTTTT CASSRGSGTGELFF
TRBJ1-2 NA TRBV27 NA TGTGCCAGCAGCTCCCACCCAGAGGATGGCTACACCTTC CASSSHPEDGYTF
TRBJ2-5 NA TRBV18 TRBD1 TGTGCCAGCTCACCTAGACAGGGAGCTGAATCAGAGACCCAGTACTTC CASSPRQGAESETQYF
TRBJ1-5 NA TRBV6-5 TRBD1 TGTGCCAGCAGGCTAACAGGGGATAGCAATCAGCCCCAGCATTTT CASRLTGDSNQPQHF
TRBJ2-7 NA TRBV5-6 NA TGTGCCAGCAGCTTGTTGTTCTGGGGAGCCACCTACGAGCAGTACTTC CASSLLFWGATYEQYF
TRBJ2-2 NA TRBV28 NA TGTGCCAGCAGTAGTCAGGGATACGGGGAGCTGTTTTTT CASSSQGYGELFF
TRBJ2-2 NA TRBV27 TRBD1 TGTGCCAGCACCCCGGACAGGGTGAACACCGGGGAGCTGTTTTTT CASTPDRVNTGELFF
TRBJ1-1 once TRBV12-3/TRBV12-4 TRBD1 TGTGCCAGCTCATCAACCGGGACAGGTATGACTTTCTTT CASSSTGTGMTFF
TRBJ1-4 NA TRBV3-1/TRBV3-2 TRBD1 TGTGCCAGCAGCCATGGACAGGGGGTGAATAATGAAAAACTGTTTTTT CASSHGQGVNNEKLFF
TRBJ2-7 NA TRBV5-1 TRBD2 TGCGCCAGCAGCGACTTAGCGGGGGGCGGGTACGAGCAGTACTTC CASSDLAGGGYEQYF
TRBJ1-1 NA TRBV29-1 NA TGCAGCGTTTCCAGGGGAACTGAAGCTTTCTTT CSVSRGTEAFF
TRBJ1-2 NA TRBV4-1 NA TGCGCCAGCAGCCAATTTGGACAGTTGAACTATGGCTACACCTTC CASSQFGQLNYGYTF
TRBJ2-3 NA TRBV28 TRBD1 TGTGCCAGCAGTTCGCAGGGGGCGAAAGATACGCAGTATTTT CASSSQGAKDTQYF
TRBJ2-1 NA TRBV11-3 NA TGTGCCAGCAGCTTACCGGGGAACAATGAGCAGTTCTTC CASSLPGNNEQFF
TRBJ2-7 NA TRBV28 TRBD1 TGTGCCAGCAGTACCTTCGACAGGGTCCCGACAGGTTACGAGCAGTACTTC CASSTFDRVPTGYEQYF
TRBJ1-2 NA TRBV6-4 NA TGTGCCAGCAGTTCACAGGGCTATGGCTACACCTTC CASSSQGYGYTF
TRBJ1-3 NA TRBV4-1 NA TGCCCCAGCAGCCGACCGGGAGGCACTAGCTCTGGAAACACCATATATTTT CPSSRPGGTSSGNTIYF
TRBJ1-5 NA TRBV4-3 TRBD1 TGCGCCAGCAGCCAAGAGCCTTTGGGACAGGGGGCCGGTCAGCCCCAGCATTTT CASSQEPLGQGAGQPQHF
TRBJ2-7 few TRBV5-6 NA TGTGCCAGCAGCTTGGGACAGGTCGGCTCCTACGAGCAGTACTTC CASSLGQVGSYEQYF
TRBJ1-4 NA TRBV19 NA TGTGCCAGTAGTTTTGCGGGTATCGGCTCGAGTGAAAAACTGTTTTTT CASSFAGIGSSEKLFF
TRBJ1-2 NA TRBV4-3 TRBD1 TGCGCCAGCAGCCAAGCTGGGACAGCTTATGGCTACACCTTC CASSQAGTAYGYTF
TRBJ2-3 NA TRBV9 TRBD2 TGTGCCAGCAGCGCCTCGGGCACTAGCGGGAATGCACGGACAGATACGCAGTATTTT CASSASGTSGNARTDTQYF
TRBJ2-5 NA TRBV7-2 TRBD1 TGTGCCAGCAGCCCGGGACAGGGGCTTGGCAAGACCCAGTACTTC CASSPGQGLGKTQYF
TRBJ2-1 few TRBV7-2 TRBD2 TGTGCCAGCAGCCTAAGCAGGGCTAGCGGGGGGGCCCGTGAGCAGTTCTTC CASSLSRASGGAREQFF
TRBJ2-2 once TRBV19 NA TGTGCCAGTAGTATAGACGTCCTAGCAACCGGGGAGCTGTTTTTT CASSIDVLATGELFF
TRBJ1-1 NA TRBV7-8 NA TGTGCCAGCAGCCGGAGGGACACAGCCGGGTTGGGTGAAGCTTTCTTT CASSRRDTAGLGEAFF
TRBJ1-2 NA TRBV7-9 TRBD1 TGTGCCAGCAGCCTTGGACAGGGCGCTGGCTACACCTTC CASSLGQGAGYTF
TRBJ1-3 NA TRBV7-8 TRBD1 TGTGCCAGCAGCGATCCGGGGACAGGGACTGGAAACACCATATATTTT CASSDPGTGTGNTIYF
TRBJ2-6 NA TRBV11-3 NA TGTGCCAGCAGCGGGGGAGGAGGGGCCAACGTCCTGACTTTC CASSGGGGANVLTF
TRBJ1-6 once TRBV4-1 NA TGCGCCAGCAGCTTACAGGGTTCACCCCTCCACTTT CASSLQGSPLHF
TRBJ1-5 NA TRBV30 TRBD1 TGTGCCTGGAGTCACCGGGACAGGAGCAATCAGCCCCAGCATTTT CAWSHRDRSNQPQHF
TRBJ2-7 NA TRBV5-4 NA TGTGCCAGCAGCGGTCTATCATCCTACGAGCAGTACTTC CASSGLSSYEQYF
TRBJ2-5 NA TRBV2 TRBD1 TGTGCCACACAGGGGTCGTACCAAGAGACCCAGTACTTC CATQGSYQETQYF
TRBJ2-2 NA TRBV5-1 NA TGCGCCAGCAGCTTGGACCCAGGGACCGGGGAGCTGTTTTTT CASSLDPGTGELFF
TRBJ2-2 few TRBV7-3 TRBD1 TGTGCCAGCAGCTTATGGGGGAACAGGGGCCCCGGGGAGCTGTTTTTT CASSLWGNRGPGELFF
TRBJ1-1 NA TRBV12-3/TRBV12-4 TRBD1 TGTGCCAGCAGTACAGGGGTGAACACTGAAGCTTTCTTT CASSTGVNTEAFF
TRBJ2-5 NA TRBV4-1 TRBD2 TGCGCCAGCAGCCAATGGGGGGGAGAGACCCAGTACTTC CASSQWGGETQYF
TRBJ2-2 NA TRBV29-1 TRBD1 TGCAGCGGGGACAGGGGACGGGGGGAGCTGTTTTTT CSGDRGRGELFF